This T cell receptor beta chain stems from a study of vaccination and CD4 T cells after COVID-19 (dated by TCRdb to 2022 to 2024). Regarding the research as a whole: In the convalescent cohort there were six males and four females, among whom were two Hispanic individuals, seven Caucasians, two Asians and one multiracial person. Participants received two doses of either the Pfizer-BioNTech BNT162b2 vaccine (n=8) or the Moderna mRNA-1273 vaccine (n=2). Post-COVID blood samples were collected from convalescent patients a median of around 96 days after diagnosis, with a range of roughly 35 to 180 days. The time from the second vaccine dose to post-vaccine blood sampling had a median of roughly 70 days and ranged from roughly 13 to 241 days. The cultures were stimulated with overlapping spike peptide pools from SARS-CoV-2 and from the common cold coronaviruses HCoV-NL63, HCoV-OC43 and HCoV-229E. Control cultures used a CEFX viral epitope pool as positive control, an HIV-1 Nef peptide pool as negative control, or no peptide. In approximately ten COVID-19 convalescent patients and a handful of infection-naive healthy vaccine recipients, the spike-specific CD4+ TCR repertoire before mRNA vaccination was compared with the repertoire after mRNA vaccination.

The CDR3 runs 13 residues from the cysteine to the phenylalanine. The only DNA kept is the CDR3, 39 bases in frame from the first base. The junction shows trimming of 6 bases on V and 0 bases on J, plus 11 bases between the germline ends. For CDR1 and CDR2, the germline V gene lists SQVTM and ANQGSEA. To note about this clonotype: Its binding antigen is unknown. Qualities for individual bases were not recorded, and no much larger clone is one base off.

Receptor libraries were prepared by PCR. TCR sequencing of DNA from cultured CD4+ T cells used the Oncomine TCR Beta short-read assay at the Johns Hopkins FTIC core. The QIAamp micro DNA kit was used to extract genomic DNA from the cultured CD4+ T cells. Oncomine TCR Beta libraries from cultured CD4+ T cells were pooled using unique dual indexes and sequenced on an Illumina iSeq 100. Processing in the source paper ran as follows. Non-productive sequences were filtered out, and CDR3s that did not start with C, did not end with F or W, or were shorter than 7 amino acids were discarded. The MANAFEST web application identified antigen-specific clonotypes by comparing peptide-stimulated wells against reference wells and other culture wells. For a clone to be called positive, the clone needed an FDR below 0.05, an odds ratio above 5, and a productive frequency above 0.1% in at least two of three replicate wells. Clonotypes that were significantly expanded in both SARS-CoV-2 spike wells and at least one common cold coronavirus spike condition were defined as cross-reactive. Levenshtein distances (stringdist) and unrooted phylogenetic trees (ape) in R version 3.6.1 were used to assess CDR3 homology. In TCRdb, the public reads were trimmed at Q25 with fastp and aligned with MiXCR, with productive beta chains retained. Identical CDR3 proteins give one entry, which carries the most common genes and DNA. The V and J calls were determined by TCRdb, not by the authors. Recorded for this sample are fewer than 30,000 distinct CDR3 sequences; approximately 62% of them occurred a single time. The ten largest clones take up about a sixth of the sample.

Beyond this particular receptor, the publication reports: Although the median number of SARS-CoV-2-reactive clonotypes went up from approximately 20 after infection to around 40 after vaccination, the increase was not significant. The study included relatively few convalescent patients and did not analyze early timepoints after natural infection. Among convalescent patients, a median around 89% of the SARS-CoV-2-reactive clones seen after vaccination appeared only after vaccination, which suggests priming specific to the vaccine. Of the vaccine-specific clones found in convalescent patients, nearly all (304 of 307) were mono-reactive for SARS-CoV-2 spike instead of being cross-reactive with common cold coronaviruses.

The treatment or condition label, read with the paper, signifies: roughly 10-day PBMC culture with coronavirus spike peptide pools or control peptides (ViraFEST assay). To expand antigen-specific T cells with peptide pools and then pick out the expanded clonotypes through TCR sequencing, the study relied on the ViraFEST assay. Negative nucleocapsid antibody tests before and after vaccination confirmed that the healthy vaccine recipients had no prior SARS-CoV-2 infection. Each well held millions of PBMCs cultured with roughly 10 ug/ml peptide pools in IMDM containing 5% human AB serum and 7.5 to 10 IU/ml IL-2. On days 3 and 7, half of the culture medium was replaced with fresh IL-2-containing medium. After about 11 days of culture, CD4+ T cells were isolated by negative selection using the EasySep CD4+ T cell isolation kit. Ficoll-Paque Plus gradient centrifugation was used to isolate PBMCs from whole blood, and the isolated PBMCs were then either used fresh or cryopreserved at -140C. Culture conditions were generally each tested in triplicate wells.

This receptor was identified in a human donor who received a COVID-19 vaccine. The starting material was CD4+ T cells from blood, cultured in vitro, obtained after SARS-CoV-2 vaccination. The sequence is built from TRBV29-1 and TRBJ1-2, with a weak D call of TRBD1 (5 bases match). The CDR3 in this case is CSVAQVTNYGYTF. The bases are TGCAGCGTGGCACAGGTGACTAACTATGGCTACACCTTC.